This TCR beta chain was documented in a study of regulatory dendritic cells for organ transplantation. Findings and limits, study-wide: Alloreactive memory CD8+ T cell pools varied considerably between individuals. Mature dendritic cells appeared to drive more memory CD8+ clonal expansion than regulatory ones.

V was shortened by 0 bases and J by 7 bases, with 12 bases between the two germline ends. The CDR3 has 14 amino acids. Germline assignment: CDR1 LNHDA and CDR2 SQIVND (reference sequence). Data came from immunoSEQ multiplex PCR; TCRdb stores just in-frame clones and leaves some out. The sample holds 35,000 to 45,000 clones, around 90% seen once. As for this clone: Its target is not known.

The sample taken for sequencing was naive CD8+ T cells from blood. Subset: CD45RA+ naive T cells. This chain uses TRBV19 with TRBJ1-1; D is ambiguous. The origin of this receptor is a human donor in good health. The CDR3 region is CASSIDLETNEAFF. The CDR3, as DNA: TGTGCCAGTAGTATAGATCTCGAGACCAATGAAGCTTTCTTT. Full variable domain (missing parts from reference TRBV19 and TRBJ1-1): DGGITQSPKYLFRKEGQNVTLSCEQNLNHDAMYWYRQDPGQGLRLIYYSQIVNDFQKGDIAEGYSVSREKKESFPLTVTSAQKNPTAFYLCASSIDLETNEAFFGQGTRLTVV.